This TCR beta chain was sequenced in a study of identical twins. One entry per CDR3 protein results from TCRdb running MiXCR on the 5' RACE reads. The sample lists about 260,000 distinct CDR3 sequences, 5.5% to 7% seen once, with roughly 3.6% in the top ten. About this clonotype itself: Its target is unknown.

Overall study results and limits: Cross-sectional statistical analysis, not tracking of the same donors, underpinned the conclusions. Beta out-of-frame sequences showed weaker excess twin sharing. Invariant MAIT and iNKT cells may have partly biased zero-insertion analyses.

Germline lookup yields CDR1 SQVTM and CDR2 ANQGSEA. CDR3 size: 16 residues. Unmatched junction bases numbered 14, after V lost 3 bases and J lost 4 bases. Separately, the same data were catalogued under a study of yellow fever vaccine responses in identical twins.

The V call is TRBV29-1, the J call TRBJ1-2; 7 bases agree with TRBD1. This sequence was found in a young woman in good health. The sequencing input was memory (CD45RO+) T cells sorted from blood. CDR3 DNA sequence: TGCAGCGTTGACGCCGCGGGGCAGGGGGTAGTCTATGGCTACACCTTC. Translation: CSVDAAGQGVVYGYTF. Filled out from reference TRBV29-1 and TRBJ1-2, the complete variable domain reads SAVISQKPSRDICQRGTSLTIQCQVDSQVTMMFWYRQQPGQSLTLIATANQGSEATYESGFVIDKFPISRPNLTFSTLTVSNMSPEDSSIYLCSVDAAGQGVVYGYTFGSGTRLTVV.